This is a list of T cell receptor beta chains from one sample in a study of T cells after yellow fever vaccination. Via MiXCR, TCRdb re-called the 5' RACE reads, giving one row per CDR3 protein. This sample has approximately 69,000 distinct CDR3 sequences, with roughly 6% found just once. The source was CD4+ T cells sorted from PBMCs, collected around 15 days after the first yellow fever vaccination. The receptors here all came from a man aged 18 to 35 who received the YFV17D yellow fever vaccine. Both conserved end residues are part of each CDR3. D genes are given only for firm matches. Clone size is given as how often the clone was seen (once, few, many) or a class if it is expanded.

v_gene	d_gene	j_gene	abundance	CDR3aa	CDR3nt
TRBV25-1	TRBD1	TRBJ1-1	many	CASSAGQGNTEAFF	TGTGCCAGCAGTGCTGGACAGGGGAACACTGAAGCTTTCTTT
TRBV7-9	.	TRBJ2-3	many	CASRSSQYGTDTQYF	TGTGCCAGCAGATCCTCCCAGTATGGCACAGATACGCAGTATTTT
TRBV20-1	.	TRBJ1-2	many	CSAPPGAGPYGYTF	TGCAGTGCTCCCCCAGGGGCCGGTCCATATGGCTACACCTTC
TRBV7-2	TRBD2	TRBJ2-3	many	CASSLAGTSGGPDTQYF	TGTGCCAGCAGCTTAGCGGGGACTAGCGGGGGCCCAGATACGCAGTATTTT
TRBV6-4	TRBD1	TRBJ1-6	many	CASSLRQGGTPLHF	TGTGCCAGCAGTCTAAGACAGGGTGGAACACCCCTCCACTTT
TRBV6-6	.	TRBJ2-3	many	CASSYEGWEKQYF	TGTGCCAGCAGTTACGAGGGGTGGGAAAAGCAGTATTTT
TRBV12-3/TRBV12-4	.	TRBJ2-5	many	CASSFPGNQETQYF	TGTGCCAGCAGTTTTCCTGGGAATCAAGAGACCCAGTACTTC
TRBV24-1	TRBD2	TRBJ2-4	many	CATSDSGPSGAHIQYF	TGTGCCACCAGTGATTCGGGCCCTAGCGGGGCCCACATTCAGTACTTC
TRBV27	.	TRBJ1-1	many	CASSSMGGFSYTEAFF	TGTGCCAGCAGTTCAATGGGTGGTTTCTCGTACACTGAAGCTTTCTTT
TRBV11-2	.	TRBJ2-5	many	CASSLDWGEPSQETQYF	TGTGCCAGCAGCTTAGACTGGGGGGAACCGTCTCAAGAGACCCAGTACTTC
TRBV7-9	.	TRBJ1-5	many	CASSLEGQPQHF	TGTGCCAGCAGCTTAGAAGGACAGCCCCAGCATTTT
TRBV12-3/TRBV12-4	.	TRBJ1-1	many	CASRLLRGSTEAFF	TGTGCCAGCAGACTGCTACGGGGGAGCACTGAAGCTTTCTTT
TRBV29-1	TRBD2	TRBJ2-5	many	CSSRGSGGTQYF	TGCAGCTCAAGGGGCTCGGGGGGGACCCAGTACTTC
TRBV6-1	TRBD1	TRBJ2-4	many	CASANQDRGNIQYF	TGTGCCAGCGCTAATCAAGACAGGGGTAACATTCAGTACTTC
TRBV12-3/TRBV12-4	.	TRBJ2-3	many	CASSRRGNTQYF	TGTGCCAGCTCCCGCCGGGGTAATACGCAGTATTTT
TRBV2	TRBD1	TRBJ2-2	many	CASSLTGRSGELFF	TGTGCCAGCAGTCTGACAGGGCGGAGCGGGGAGCTGTTTTTT
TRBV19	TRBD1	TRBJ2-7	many	CASSRQGVAYEQYF	TGTGCCAGTAGCCGACAGGGGGTCGCCTACGAGCAGTACTTC
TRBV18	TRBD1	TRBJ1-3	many	CASSPGTVDTIYF	TGTGCCAGCTCACCTGGGACAGTTGACACCATATATTTT
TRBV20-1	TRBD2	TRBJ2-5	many	CSANGGAQETQYF	TGCAGTGCTAACGGGGGGGCCCAAGAGACCCAGTACTTC
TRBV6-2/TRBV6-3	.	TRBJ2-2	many	CASTQVVGELFF	TGTGCCAGCACCCAGGTAGTCGGGGAGCTGTTTTTT
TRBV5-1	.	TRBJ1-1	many	CASSYDRINTEAFF	TGCGCCAGCAGTTACGACAGAATTAACACTGAAGCTTTCTTT
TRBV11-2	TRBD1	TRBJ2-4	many	CASSADPGQGVVGGKNIQYF	TGTGCCAGCAGCGCAGACCCGGGACAGGGGGTCGTAGGGGGGAAAAACATTCAGTACTTC
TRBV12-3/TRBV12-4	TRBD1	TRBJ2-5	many	CASTATGSETQYF	TGTGCCAGCACCGCGACAGGGAGCGAGACCCAGTACTTC
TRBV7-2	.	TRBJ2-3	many	CASTPEWVGTDTQYF	TGTGCCAGCACCCCGGAGTGGGTTGGCACAGATACGCAGTATTTT